This entry concerns a single T cell receptor (beta chain). No antigen is known for it. It has no much larger one-base neighbor in the sample; base qualities were not kept. The library was built by means of the immunoSEQ multiplex PCR assay. Per the source publication's procedure: A statistical classification framework was built to diagnose cytomegalovirus status from the catalog of TCR beta chain sequences. The table comes from immuneACCESS by way of TCRdb, which keeps in-frame sequences with V and J called. Part of the clones is missing from these tables; in studies checked, under half for an unresolved V gene and the rest for unknown reasons. The V and J calls and the clone size are those of that table, but D and trimming were determined from the DNA. A total of nearly 80,000 clones appear in this sample, 93% of them only once. The ten biggest clones cover 3% to 4.5% of the sample. The germline V gene (reference sequence) sets CDR1 to SGHKS and CDR2 to YYEKEE. The CDR3 sequence holds 17 residues, the cysteine and phenylalanine included. Only CDR3 DNA is held: 51 bases, read in frame from base 1. V drops 1 base and J drops 3 bases, leaving 19 bases in between.

The donors belonged to the validation cohort of approximately 130 subjects, which was separate from the 666-subject first cohort. The sample belongs to a study of cytomegalovirus exposure and HLA in healthy donors (dated by TCRdb to about 2017). In terms of the full investigation: According to a later analysis, one platform produced both the 110 or so validation repertoires and the 666 repertoires of the first cohort. The study aimed to test whether signatures of past pathogen exposure could be identified by cataloging public T cell receptors. Along with the roughly 670-subject first cohort, a separate validation cohort of some 130 different subjects was used. High-throughput TCR immunosequencing, statistical association of individual TCRs with disease status, and machine learning were combined to predict cytomegalovirus infection status.

The paper as a whole reports these results and caveats: In the study, 150 to 200 TCR beta chains were listed as associated with cytomegalovirus. Subsequent analysis determined that TCRs grouped into clusters in the first cohort also showed a tendency toward co-occurrence across the 90 to 150 validation repertoires, and about 94% of cluster scores exceeded 0. In vitro tests confirmed that a few of the cytomegalovirus-associated TCR beta chains recognize cytomegalovirus antigens. Most TCR sequences were seen in very few donors, while some public TCRs were found in many individuals. A later analysis had no HLA typing for the validation cohort, so co-occurrence there was scored across all 130 or so repertoires. According to the authors, the approach could potentially be generalized to other disease states and immunological phenotypes. In both the original and validation cohorts, the classifier was reported to diagnose cytomegalovirus status with high specificity and sensitivity.

The sequenced material came from PBMCs. The chain is assembled from TRBV5-5 and TRBJ1-1, with no reliable assignment of the D segment. This TCR was recovered from a woman aged 25 to 39 in good health and CMV-seronegative. The nucleotides read TGTGCCAGCAGCTTGTGGAGCGCCCCTGCGGGAGACACTGAAGCTTTCTTT. Its translation is CASSLWSAPAGDTEAFF.